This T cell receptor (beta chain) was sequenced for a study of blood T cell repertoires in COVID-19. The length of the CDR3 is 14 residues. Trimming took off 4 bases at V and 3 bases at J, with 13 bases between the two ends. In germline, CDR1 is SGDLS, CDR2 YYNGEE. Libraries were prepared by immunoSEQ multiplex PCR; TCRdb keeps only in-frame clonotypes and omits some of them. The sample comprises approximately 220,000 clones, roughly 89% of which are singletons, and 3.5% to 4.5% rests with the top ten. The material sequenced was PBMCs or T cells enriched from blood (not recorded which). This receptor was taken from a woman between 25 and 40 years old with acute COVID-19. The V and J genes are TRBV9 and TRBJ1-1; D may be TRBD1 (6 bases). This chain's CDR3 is CASSLGGQDTEAFF. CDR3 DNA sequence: TGTGCCAGCAGCTTAGGGGGGCAAGACACTGAAGCTTTCTTT.